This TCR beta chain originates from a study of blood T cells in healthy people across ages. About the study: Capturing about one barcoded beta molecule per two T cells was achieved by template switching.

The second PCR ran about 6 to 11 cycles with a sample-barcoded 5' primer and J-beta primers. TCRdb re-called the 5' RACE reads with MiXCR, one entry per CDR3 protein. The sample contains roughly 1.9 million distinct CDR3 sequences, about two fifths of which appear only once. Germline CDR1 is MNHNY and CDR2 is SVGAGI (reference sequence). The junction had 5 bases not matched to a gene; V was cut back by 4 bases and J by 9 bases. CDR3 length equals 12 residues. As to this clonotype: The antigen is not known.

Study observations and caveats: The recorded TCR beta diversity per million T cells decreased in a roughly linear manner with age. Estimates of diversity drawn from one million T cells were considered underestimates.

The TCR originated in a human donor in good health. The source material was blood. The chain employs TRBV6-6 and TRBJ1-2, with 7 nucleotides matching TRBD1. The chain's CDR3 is CASSFWDSSYTF. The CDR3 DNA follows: TGTGCCAGCAGTTTCTGGGACAGCAGCTACACCTTC.